One and the same sample provided the 15 T cell receptor beta chains below, sequenced in a study of PD-1 blockade in mismatch repair-deficient tumors. TCRdb's table, derived via immunoSEQ multiplex PCR, lists solely in-frame clones and lacks some. The repertoire consists of 80,000 to 100,000 clones, with roughly 80% occurring once and the leading ten covering about 2.4%. The sample here was peripheral blood, taken 12 weeks after starting pembrolizumab. The receptors shown here come from an adult with mismatch repair-deficient cancer.

Of note for this clone: At one end, the junction sequence differs from germline, possibly due to a read error. V is TRBV5-3 and J is TRBJ2-2, with D unclear. TRBV5-3 belongs to the ORF category, with a function that is uncertain. The CDR3 contains 13 residues. The chain's CDR3 is CASSLMDTGELFF. CDR3 DNA sequence: TGTGCCAGCAGCTTGATGGACACCGGGGAGCTGTTTTTT.

The CDR3 nucleotides read TGTGCCAGCAATCCCAACAGGGGAAAAGGCGAGCAGTACTTC. The encoded protein is CASNPNRGKGEQYF. This chain links TRBV6-1 with TRBJ2-7, with 7 bases matching TRBD1. J was trimmed by 6 bases and V by 7 bases; bases with no gene match: 12. CDR3 length: 14 amino acids. Germline V lookup: CDR1 MNHNS, CDR2 SASEGT.

CDR3 protein: CASSMGGPMNTIYF. The CDR3 bases are TGTGCCAGTAGCATGGGGGGGCCTATGAACACCATATATTTT. This chain connects TRBV19 to TRBJ1-3; D possibly corresponds to TRBD1 (6 bases). The germline gives CDR1 LNHDA, CDR2 SQIVND (reference sequence). Trimming shortened V by 6 bases and J by 7 bases, and 16 bases separated the two germline ends. CDR3 length equals 14 residues.

This clone was counted a single time. The chain's CDR3 is CASKDGRANEQFF. The CDR3 DNA reads TGTGCCAGTAAGGACGGGAGGGCCAATGAGCAGTTCTTC. This chain links TRBV19 with TRBJ2-1; 8 positions match TRBD2. The CDR3 runs 13 residues. Germline assignment: CDR1 LNHDA and CDR2 SQIVND (reference sequence). The V gene end was trimmed by 7 bases and the J gene end by 6 bases; junction bases not matched to a gene: 5.

The V call is TRBV12-5, the J call TRBJ1-1; the D gene is possibly TRBD1 (5 bases). Trimming shortened V by 0 bases and J by 0 bases, and 17 bases separated the two germline ends. The germline gives CDR1 LGHNT, CDR2 FRNRAP. The CDR3 extends over 18 amino acids. CDR3 sequence (DNA): TGTGCTAGTGGTTTGGTACGGTGGGGGGAGGTATTGAACACTGAAGCTTTCTTT. Protein product: CASGLVRWGEVLNTEAFF.

This clone has only one observation. The rearrangement links TRBV21-1 to TRBJ2-3; the table's TRBD2 call for D was not verified on the DNA. TRBV21-1 is reported as a pseudogene. The CDR3 covers 17 residues. CDR3 bases: TGTGCCAGCAGCAATGGCCTTTCCGGGGTTAGCACAGATACGCAGTATTTT. Its protein product is CASSNGLSGVSTDTQYF.

The rearrangement links TRBV7-9 to TRBJ2-7, with 11 bases identical to TRBD1. There are 16 residues in the CDR3. With V trimmed by 5 bases and J by 5 bases, 11 bases remained unmatched. CDR1 is SEHNR and CDR2 is FQNEAQ in the germline V gene (reference sequence). CDR3 sequence: CASSRGTGGKVDEQYF. The CDR3 bases are TGTGCCAGCAGCCGAGGGACAGGGGGGAAAGTGGACGAGCAGTACTTC.

The chain is built from TRBV27 and TRBJ2-7; D is perhaps TRBD1 (5 bases). Germline V gene lookup returns CDR1 MNHEY and CDR2 SMNVEV (reference sequence). The CDR3 totals 13 residues. V lost 6 bases and J lost 6, with 15 bases in between. CDR3 in DNA: TGTGCCAGCAGCCCAAAAGGACATAGCGAGCAGTACTTC. As protein: CASSPKGHSEQYF.

This chain joins TRBV6-1 and TRBJ1-5; TRBD1 might be the D (5 bases). The CDR3 is 13 amino acids. Germline V lookup: CDR1 MNHNS, CDR2 SASEGT. Between the trimmed V and J ends, which lost 5 bases and 2 bases, there was a span of 7 bases. The CDR3 bases are TGTGCCAGCAGTTGGGACCGCAATCAGCCCCAGCATTTT. Amino acid sequence: CASSWDRNQPQHF.

The chain joins TRBV19 to TRBJ2-2, with 9 nucleotides matching TRBD1. The CDR3 runs 18 residues. Trimming took 0 bases from V and 6 from J; bases not matched to a gene: 11. CDR1 and CDR2 from the germline V gene are LNHDA and SQIVND (reference sequence). The CDR3 DNA reads TGTGCCAGTAGTATAGATCGATGGGGGACAGGGAATGCCGGGGAGCTGTTTTTT. Amino acid sequence: CASSIDRWGTGNAGELFF.

V gene TRBV6-1 combines with J gene TRBJ1-5; D is unresolved. This CDR3 spans 12 amino acids. V lost 10 bases to trimming and J lost 6 bases, with 13 bases between them. CDR1 and CDR2 from the germline V gene are MNHNS and SASEGT. For the CDR3, the DNA is TGTGCCACCACACACCTCCCTCAGCCCCAGCATTTT. Residues: CATTHLPQPQHF.

This chain uses TRBV30 with TRBJ1-2; 11 nucleotides agree with TRBD1. There are 14 residues in the CDR3. The V gene end was trimmed by 3 bases and the J gene end by 7 bases; junction bases not matched to a gene: 7. The germline V gene has CDR1 GTSNPN and CDR2 SVGIG (reference sequence). The CDR3 loop is CAWRKDRGPGGYTF. The CDR3 DNA follows: TGTGCCTGGAGAAAGGACAGGGGGCCTGGTGGCTACACCTTC.

The chain combines TRBV5-1 with TRBJ2-1; D is unclear. V was trimmed by 0 bases and J by 6 bases, leaving 13 bases between them. The germline V gene encodes CDR1 SGHRS and CDR2 YFSETQ. The CDR3 is made up of 15 amino acids. The CDR3 bases are TGCGCCAGCAGCTTGGAAAGGTTTCAGACCAATGAGCAGTTCTTC. Translated, it gives CASSLERFQTNEQFF.

The chain recombines TRBV4-1 with TRBJ1-2; D is uncertain. This CDR3 is 13 amino acids long. V lost 0 bases and J lost 7, with 9 bases in between. CDR1 is MGHRA and CDR2 is YSYEKL in the germline V gene. The CDR3 loop reads CASSQESGFGYTF. In nucleotides, the CDR3 is TGCGCCAGCAGCCAAGAATCCGGGTTTGGCTACACCTTC.

The chain joins TRBV19 to TRBJ1-1; D remains ambiguous. V was clipped by 8 bases and J by 1 base, with 17 bases between them. Germline CDR1 reads LNHDA; CDR2 reads SQIVND (reference sequence). This CDR3 has 15 amino acids. The CDR3 DNA sequence: TGTGCCAGTGTAGGACGGTCTAAGCGGAACACTGAAGCTTTCTTT. Translating it yields CASVGRSKRNTEAFF.